This passage covers 19 T cell receptor beta chains from one sample sequenced in a study of human T cells and chemical hapten exposure. Described time point: patch test 2, 6 weeks after DPC sensitization. Treatment noted: therapeutic diphenylcyclopropenone sensitization with weekly scalp DPC. One entry per CDR3 protein, called by TCRdb with MiXCR from the RACE reads. The sample includes 85,000 to 95,000 distinct CDR3 sequences, approximately 11% of them seen just once. The sample consisted of whole blood, taken in connection with sensitization to the hapten diphenylcyclopropenone (DPC). Receptors were obtained from a man aged 40-55 years with alopecia areata. Some clones in this sample may be carry-over from other donors' samples.

This clonotype occurred a few times. This CDR3 is CASSITETQYF. CDR3 nucleotides: TGTGCCAGCAGTATTACAGAGACCCAGTACTTC. This chain links TRBV6-2 or TRBV6-3 with TRBJ2-5; D is ambiguous. The V gene lost 5 bases and the J gene lost 4 bases, with 5 bases spanning the gap. The germline gives CDR1 MNHEY, CDR2 SVGEGT. This CDR3 has 11 residues.

This clonotype was seen at least ten times. The chain links TRBV29-1 to TRBJ2-7; possible D gene TRBD2, 5 bases. CDR1 SQVTM and CDR2 ANQGSEA come from the germline V gene. Trimming left V 4 bases short and J 2 bases short, with 15 bases between. The length of the CDR3 is 14 residues. Here the CDR3 reads CSVAGVEGTYEQYV. The CDR3 DNA follows: TGCAGCGTTGCCGGTGTCGAGGGAACCTACGAGCAGTACGTC.

This clonotype was observed many times. The rearrangement uses TRBV12-3 or TRBV12-4 and TRBJ2-5; 9 nucleotides match TRBD1. After removal of 6 bases from V and 1 base from J, the junction contained 3 bases not matched to a gene. This CDR3 region has 14 residues. CDR3 amino acids: CASRQGQGQETQYF. CDR3 bases: TGTGCCAGCAGGCAGGGACAGGGCCAAGAGACCCAGTACTTC.

This chain links TRBV9 with TRBJ2-5, with D perhaps TRBD2 (5 bases). Germline-derived CDR1 and CDR2 are SGDLS and YYNGEE. The CDR3 is made up of 14 amino acids. Deletions cut 3 bases from V and 6 bases from J, with 15 bases between. The CDR3 coding sequence is TGTGCCAGCAGCGCCCGGGATTTTCGAAAGACCCAGTACTTC. It codes for CASSARDFRKTQYF. The full variable domain, with the rest looked up from reference TRBV9 and TRBJ2-5, is DSGVTQTPKHLITATGQRVTLRCSPRSGDLSVYWYQQSLDQGLQFLIQYYNGEERAKGNILERFSAQQFPDLHSELNLSSLELGDSALYFCASSARDFRKTQYFGPGTRLLVL.

This clonotype showed up many times. The genes are TRBV6-5 and TRBJ1-2, with TRBD1 matching 8 bases. Germline CDR1 is MNHEY and CDR2 is SVGAGI. The V and J ends lost 1 base and 6 bases, in that order; junction bases with no gene match: 4. This CDR3 has 14 amino acids. CDR3: CASSYYSGGDGYTF. CDR3 DNA: TGTGCCAGCAGTTACTATTCAGGGGGCGATGGCTACACCTTC.

The chain uses TRBV12-3 or TRBV12-4 and TRBJ2-1; D remains ambiguous. The CDR3 extends over 15 amino acids. V lost 7 bases, J lost 7 bases, and 20 bases lay in between. The CDR3 DNA sequence: TGTGCCAGCACCCTTTCACCCACTGCGACGAATGAGCAGTTCTTC. This codes for CASTLSPTATNEQFF.

This chain's CDR3 is CASSQSVGSNEKLFF. The DNA of the CDR3 is TGTGCCAGCAGCCAGTCAGTGGGCTCTAATGAAAAACTGTTTTTT. J is TRBJ1-4 and V is TRBV3-1; D gene unclear. V lost 3 bases to trimming and J lost 3 bases, with 11 bases between them. This CDR3 is 15 amino acids long. Germline V gives CDR1 LGHDT, CDR2 YNNKEL (reference sequence).

V usage is TRBV5-5 and J usage is TRBJ1-1; no clear D gene. Germline CDR1 SGHKS, CDR2 YYEKEE (reference sequence). Between the trimmed V and J ends, which lost 0 bases and 1 base, there was a span of 13 bases. CDR3 length: 16 amino acids. CDR3 sequence: CASSLGLGEPNTEAFF. For the CDR3, the DNA is TGTGCCAGCAGCTTGGGTTTGGGAGAACCGAACACTGAAGCTTTCTTT.

This clonotype was counted only a few times. V gene TRBV4-3 combines with J gene TRBJ1-6; D remains unclear. Per the germline V gene, CDR1 is LGHNA and CDR2 is YSLEER. Trimming removed 0 bases at V and 5 bases at J, with 8 bases between. The CDR3 covers 15 residues. CDR3 in amino acids: CASSQEWRNNSPLHF. CDR3 nucleotides: TGCGCCAGCAGCCAAGAATGGAGGAATAATTCACCCCTCCACTTT.

This chain joins TRBV28 and TRBJ2-5, with 8 bases that match TRBD1. The CDR3 extends over 15 amino acids. Germline assignment: CDR1 MDHEN and CDR2 SYDVKM. Trimming removed 4 bases from V and 5 bases from J; junction bases left unmatched: 9. The CDR3 DNA is TGTGCCAGCAGTTCCGGGACAGGAGGGTATGAGACCCAGTACTTC. This sequence encodes CASSSGTGGYETQYF.

The genes are TRBV6-4 and TRBJ1-1; D remains unclear. CDR3 size: 9 residues. Trimming cost V 11 bases and J 6 bases, with 7 bases left between them. The V gene's germline CDR1 is MRHNA and CDR2 SNTAGT. The CDR3 reads CASGPEAFF. The CDR3 DNA is TGTGCCTCGGGCCCTGAAGCTTTCTTT.

This clonotype was recorded many times. The rearrangement joins TRBV6-2 or TRBV6-3 to TRBJ2-5; D remains unclear. Trimming removed 5 bases from V and 1 base from J, with 2 bases in between. The length of the CDR3 is 11 residues. The germline gives CDR1 MNHEY, CDR2 SVGEGT. The CDR3 DNA sequence: TGTGCCAGCAGTACCCAAGAGACCCAGTACTTC. Translating gives CASSTQETQYF.

The chain uses TRBV29-1 and TRBJ2-4, with D perhaps TRBD1 (6 bases). V shed 8 bases and J shed 0 bases, with 26 bases lying between them. CDR1 is SQVTM and CDR2 is ANQGSEA in the germline V gene. The length of the CDR3 is 18 residues. The CDR3 nucleotides read TGCAGCCCCGGGCAGGGGCCGATCCCCTGCCTAGCCAAAAACATTCAGTACTTC. It specifies CSPGQGPIPCLAKNIQYF.

This clonotype occurred many times. The chain uses TRBV5-1 and TRBJ2-3; 13 bases are shared with TRBD2. V trimming: 4 bases; J trimming: 3 bases; junction bases outside the gene matches: 8. CDR1 is SGHRS and CDR2 is YFSETQ in the germline V gene. The CDR3 consists of 17 residues. CDR3 DNA sequence: TGCGCCAGCAGCCCTACTAGCGGGAGGGCCGGGACAGATACGCAGTATTTT. Protein product: CASSPTSGRAGTDTQYF.

The chain joins TRBV30 to TRBJ2-7; D not certain. V lost 3 bases to trimming and J lost 3 bases, with 18 bases between them. Germline loops: CDR1 GTSNPN, CDR2 SVGIG (reference sequence). The CDR3 contains 15 residues. The CDR3: CAWSMSSEDHYEQYF. The CDR3 DNA reads as TGTGCCTGGAGCATGAGCAGTGAGGATCACTACGAGCAGTACTTC.

The chain carries TRBV20-1 and TRBJ1-1; D call uncertain. This CDR3 is 11 amino acids long. Germline V lookup: CDR1 DFQATT, CDR2 SNEGSKA (reference sequence). Deletions cut 2 bases from V and 3 bases from J, with 4 bases between. CDR3 bases: TGCAGTGCTAGAACAGACACTGAAGCTTTCTTT. It translates to CSARTDTEAFF.

This clonotype was seen a handful of times. The CDR3 DNA reads as TGTGCCAGCAGTGTCAATTACGGGACTAGAGCCTACAATGAGCAGTTCTTC. Translation: CASSVNYGTRAYNEQFF. The chain joins TRBV28 to TRBJ2-1; 8 positions agree with TRBD2. Germline CDR1 and CDR2: MDHEN and SYDVKM. The CDR3 consists of 17 residues. V dropped 5 bases and J dropped 2; count of bases not matched to a gene: 11. Combining the CDR3 with reference TRBV28 and TRBJ2-1 gives the whole variable domain DVKVTQSSRYLVKRTGEKVFLECVQDMDHENMFWYRQDPGLGLRLIYFSYDVKMKEKGDIPEGYSVSREKKERFSLILESASTNQTSMYLCASSVNYGTRAYNEQFFGPGTRLTVL.

This clonotype came up many times. This rearrangement joins TRBV3-1 to TRBJ1-1, with TRBD1 as a possible D gene (5 bases). The CDR3 spans 15 residues. The V and J ends lost 1 base and 4 bases respectively, with 13 bases between them. Germline CDR1 is LGHDT and CDR2 is YNNKEL (reference sequence). The CDR3: CASSQAGRGSTEAFF. The CDR3, as DNA: TGTGCCAGCAGCCAAGCTGGTAGGGGAAGCACTGAAGCTTTCTTT.

This clonotype has only one observation. The rearrangement joins TRBV10-3 to TRBJ1-1; D is possibly TRBD1 (5 bases). V was shortened by 2 bases and J by 10 bases, with 14 bases between the two germline ends. CDR3 length equals 13 residues. The V gene's germline CDR1 is ENHRY and CDR2 SYGVKD. The CDR3 region has the DNA TGTGCCATCAGTGAGACAGGTCCCGGGAGAGCTTTCTTT. It specifies CAISETGPGRAFF.